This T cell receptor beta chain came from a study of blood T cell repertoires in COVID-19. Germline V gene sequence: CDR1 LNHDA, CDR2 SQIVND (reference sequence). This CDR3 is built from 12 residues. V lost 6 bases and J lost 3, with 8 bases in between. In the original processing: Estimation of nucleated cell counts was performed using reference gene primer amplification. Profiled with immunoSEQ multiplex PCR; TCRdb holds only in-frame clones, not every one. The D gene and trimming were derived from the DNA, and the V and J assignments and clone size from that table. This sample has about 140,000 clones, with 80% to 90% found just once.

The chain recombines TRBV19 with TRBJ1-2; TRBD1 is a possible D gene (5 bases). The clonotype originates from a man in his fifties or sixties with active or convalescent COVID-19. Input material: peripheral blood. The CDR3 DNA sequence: TGTGCCAGTAGGGACACCCACTATGGCTACACCTTC. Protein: CASRDTHYGYTF.